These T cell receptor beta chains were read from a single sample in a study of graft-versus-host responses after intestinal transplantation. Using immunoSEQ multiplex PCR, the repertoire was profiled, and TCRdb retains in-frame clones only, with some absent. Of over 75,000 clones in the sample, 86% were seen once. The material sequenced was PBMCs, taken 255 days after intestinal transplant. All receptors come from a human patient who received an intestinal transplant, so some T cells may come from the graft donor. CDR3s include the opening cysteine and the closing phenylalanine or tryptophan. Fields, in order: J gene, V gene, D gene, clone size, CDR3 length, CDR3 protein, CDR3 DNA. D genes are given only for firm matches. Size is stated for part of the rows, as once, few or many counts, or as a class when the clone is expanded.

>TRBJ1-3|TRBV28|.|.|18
CASSATGSEVYSGNTIYF
TGTGCCAGCAGTGCGACAGGATCCGAAGTCTACTCTGGAAACACCATATATTTT
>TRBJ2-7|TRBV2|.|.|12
CASSDRVYEQYF
TGTGCCAGCAGTGACAGGGTTTACGAGCAGTACTTC
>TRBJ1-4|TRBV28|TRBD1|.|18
CASSSLPRGQATNEKLFF
TGTGCCAGCAGTTCCCTCCCCAGGGGGCAGGCTACTAATGAAAAACTGTTTTTT
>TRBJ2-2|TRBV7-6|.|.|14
CASSLVFATGELFF
TGTGCCAGCAGCTTAGTGTTTGCAACCGGGGAGCTGTTTTTT
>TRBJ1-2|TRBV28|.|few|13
CASSLAPLRGYTF
TGTGCCAGCAGTTTGGCGCCGCTCCGGGGCTACACCTTC
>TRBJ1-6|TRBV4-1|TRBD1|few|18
CASSQETTGATYNSPLHF
TGCGCCAGCAGCCAAGAAACCACAGGGGCCACCTATAATTCACCCCTCCACTTT
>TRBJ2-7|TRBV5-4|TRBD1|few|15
CASSFGQGASYEQYF
TGTGCCAGCAGCTTCGGACAGGGGGCGTCCTACGAGCAGTACTTC
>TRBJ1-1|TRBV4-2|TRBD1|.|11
CASSRGTVAFF
TGTGCCAGCAGCCGGGGGACAGTCGCTTTCTTT
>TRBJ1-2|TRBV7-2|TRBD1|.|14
CASSLTGVNYGYTF
TGTGCCAGCAGCCTGACAGGGGTCAACTATGGCTACACCTTC
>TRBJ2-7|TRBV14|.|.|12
CASSLSSYEQYF
TGTGCCAGCAGCCTGAGCTCCTACGAGCAGTACTTC
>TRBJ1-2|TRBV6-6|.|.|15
CASIETGRSDYGYTF
TGTGCCAGCATAGAAACGGGACGGTCTGACTATGGCTACACCTTC
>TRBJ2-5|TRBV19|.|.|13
CASSITSSETQYF
TGTGCCAGTAGTATAACTAGCTCGGAGACCCAGTACTTC
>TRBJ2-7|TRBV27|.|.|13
CASSLSPHYEQYF
TGTGCCAGCAGTTTAAGCCCCCACTACGAGCAGTACTTC
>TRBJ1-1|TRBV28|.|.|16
CASSLDGGLWNTEAFF
TGTGCCAGCAGTTTAGACGGGGGGCTTTGGAACACTGAAGCTTTCTTT
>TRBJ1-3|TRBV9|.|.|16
CASSRGWRGPGNTIYF
TGTGCCAGCAGCCGGGGATGGAGGGGACCTGGAAACACCATATATTTT
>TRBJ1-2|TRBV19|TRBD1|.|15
CASSPWDSSNYGYTF
TGTGCCAGTAGTCCTTGGGACAGCAGTAACTATGGCTACACCTTC